The source of this T cell receptor beta chain is a study of cytomegalovirus exposure and HLA in healthy donors (dated by TCRdb to 2015 to 2018). With respect to the entire study: According to an earlier analysis of around 600 of the donors, about 179 million T cells yielded 117 million unique TCR beta sequences and 276 Gb of sequence data. About five DR-DQ haplotypes were handled as single units for association and clustering because linkage in the cohort was strong. Every repertoire in the discovery cohort had been generated on one and the same sequencing platform. The later analysis used no new phenotypic data to find candidate immune exposures, relying instead on TCR beta sequences and their occurrence across donors. To decide whether each TCR beta V gene segment behaved as functional or pseudogenic, an earlier analysis of approximately 600 of the donors relied on high-throughput TCR beta sequencing. The study aimed to test whether cataloging public T cell receptors could reveal signatures of past pathogen exposure. A separate validation cohort of 100 to 150 different subjects was used in addition to the approximately 700-subject first cohort. Donor age, sex, ethnicity and CMV serostatus were compiled alongside the repertoire data. Of the roughly 400 genotyped donors, approximately 83% fell in the genetic ancestry cluster associated with self-reported Caucasian donors. The study combined high-throughput TCR immunosequencing, statistical association of individual TCRs with disease status, and machine learning to predict cytomegalovirus infection status. A later analysis re-analyzed previously published TCR beta repertoires from roughly 600 donors and added high-resolution HLA genotyping to study TCR occurrence patterns. A later genetic analysis took genome-wide SNP genotypes for about 65% of the 666 donors and used that subset as a discovery cohort. Both class I and class II loci were covered by HLA typing, at four-digit resolution. Using immunosequencing, the study profiled T cell repertoires from fewer than 700 subjects and related those repertoires to cytomegalovirus serostatus. Among around 400 genotyped donors of the cohort, an average of about 240,000 unique TCR beta nucleotide sequences was sequenced per donor, of which about 19% were non-productive. Around 300 gigabases of sequencing data and tens of millions of unique TCR sequences were included in an early release covering about 700 HLA-typed donors. The number of donors typed differed by locus, with roughly 629-640 for A, B, C, DRB1 and DQB1, more than 500 for DQA1, over 600 for DPA1, and approximately 470 for DPB1.

The sample holds one count of this clone. Its antigen is currently not known. Base quality data are lacking; no much larger clone is found one base away. Points the paper makes about the study in general: Some IMGT-functional V segments, including TRBV6-2 and TRBV6-3, could not be told apart with the 87-base-pair reads, so those segments were excluded. According to a later genetic analysis, donors in an Asian-associated ancestry cluster had fewer N-insertions in productive TCRs than the approximately 630-donor mean. The classifier was reported to diagnose cytomegalovirus status with high specificity and sensitivity in both the original and validation cohorts. Most CMV-associated TCR beta chains appeared to be HLA-restricted in a later analysis, and the HLA associations seemed to be driven largely by CMV exposure. In vitro tests confirmed that a few of the cytomegalovirus-associated TCR beta chains recognize cytomegalovirus antigens. In a later analysis, TCR association rates were found to vary across HLA loci, with the most associated TCRs seen for DRB1 alleles and the fewest for HLA-C alleles. A later genetic analysis associated a missense DCLRE1C variant with V-gene and J-gene trimming of TCR beta chains, and an independent cohort replicated the association. Because counts were too low, around 18 rarely observed V segments, including chromosome 9 orphons, were left out of the earlier analysis of 587 of the donors. The cohort was sequenced for TCR beta chains only, and without alpha or paired-chain data the features that could be detected were limited. A further reported finding was that TCR beta sequences accurately predicted the HLA-A and HLA-B alleles for most subjects in the first cohort. Compared with equally common non-associated chains, HLA-associated TCR beta chains in a later analysis were more clonally expanded and had lower generation probabilities. Because HLA typing was unavailable for some donors at each locus, only the typed subset was used in association tests. The study gave a list of about 160 TCR beta chains associated with cytomegalovirus. An earlier analysis of approximately 540 of the donors showed that most TCR beta V segments appeared in productive rearrangements either about 87% or about 30% of the time, which broadly matched IMGT annotations. The only immune exposure information available for the cohort was CMV serostatus. According to a later analysis, parvovirus B19, influenza, CMV and Epstein-Barr virus appeared linked to several top co-occurrence clusters. Most TCR sequences were seen in very few donors, while some public TCRs were found in many individuals. Sequencing depth was assumed to be roughly uniform across donors in the presence/absence analyses, though that assumption may not hold. Strong co-occurrence of HLA alleles, especially DR and DQ, made assigning TCR associations to individual alleles difficult. Linkage disequilibrium might explain the correlated functional status among segregating V segments, but an unknown experimental factor could not be ruled out. A group of highly shared sequence variants was considered likely to be a technical artifact of the sequencing pipeline. A later analysis associated about 16,000 TCR beta sequences with specific HLA alleles at a false discovery rate of 0.05. It was suggested by the authors that the approach could potentially be generalized to other disease states and immunological phenotypes.

CDR1 MDHEN and CDR2 SYDVKM were looked up in the germline V gene. V is cut by 5 bases and J by 2 bases, and the space between the germline ends is 13 bases. Counted from cysteine to phenylalanine, this CDR3 has 14 amino acids. Of the read, only the CDR3 DNA is kept; its 42 bases are in frame from base 1. In total, 500 to 700 healthy bone marrow donors made up the cohort. At the time of sampling, every cohort member was nominally healthy, though immune exposures that went unrecorded were likely present. The donor tested CMV seropositive, placing the donor among the 250 to 350 seropositive members of the cohort. Every donor gave a peripheral blood sample, and the peripheral blood mononuclear cells from that sample were used for TCR beta sequencing. The Qiagen DNeasy Blood Extraction Kit was used to extract genomic DNA from the blood cell samples. Preparation of the library involved the immunoSEQ multiplex PCR assay. For the multiplex PCR, a mixture combining 60 forward primers for TCR Vbeta segments and 13 reverse primers for TCR Jbeta segments was used. Amplification of the CDR3 region of rearranged TCR beta genes was performed with a multiplex PCR assay on genomic DNA. Amplified TCR beta libraries were sequenced as 87-base-pair reads on the Illumina HiSeq System. The authors processed their data as follows. A later analysis counted about 80 million unique TCR beta chains across the 666 repertoires, and around 9.9 million of these chains were shared by at least two donors. A nearest-neighbor algorithm error-corrected the raw reads and collapsed the reads into unique sequences, merging closely related sequences to remove PCR and sequencing errors. To assign V, D and J gene segments, CDR3 sequences were aligned to IMGT reference sequences. For a sequence to be retained, at least a six-nucleotide match to both a V gene segment and a J gene segment was required. A rearrangement counted as productive if the CDR3 had no stop codons and remained in frame with V and J, and every other rearrangement counted as non-productive. Following IMGT convention, CDR3 was defined as the stretch from the second conserved V-encoded cysteine to the conserved J-encoded phenylalanine. Sequences without an unambiguous match to a single V gene segment were excluded from the earlier analysis of 450 to 650 of the donors. An earlier analysis of about 600 of the donors called V segments functional above 56.7% productive rearrangements and segregating when the between-donor standard deviation exceeded 5%. To diagnose cytomegalovirus status from the catalog of TCR beta chain sequences, a statistical classification framework was built. A later analysis assigned V and J genes by comparing TCR nucleotide sequences with IMGT/GENE-DB human TR gene sequences. Using the TCRdist pipeline, a later analysis assigned CDR3 sequences along with most-parsimonious VDJ recombination scenarios. In a later analysis, each TCR beta chain was defined by its CDR3 amino acid sequence together with its V-gene family, and reads without a unique V-gene family were excluded. A later analysis removed several hundred highly shared, low-generation-probability nucleotide sequences to deal with suspected cross-contamination and a sequencing artifact. In a later analysis, a clonal expansion index was calculated for each public chain from normalized within-repertoire ranks of inferred template counts. Generation probabilities in a later analysis came from a VDJ recombination model fitted to out-of-frame rearrangements, and those results were checked against IGoR. Hypergeometric tests were used in a later analysis to score TCR-TCR, TCR-HLA and TCR-CMV co-occurrence, with a repertoire-size bias correction applied to the TCR pairs. To estimate false discovery rates, a later analysis permuted the HLA or CMV assignments 20 times. A later analysis grouped co-occurring TCRs with DBSCAN, adding TCRdist sequence similarity when clustering within HLA-allele-positive subsets. Repertoires with fewer than 30,000 or more than 120,000 public chains were left out of co-occurrence clustering, as were five repertoires with anomalous nucleotide sharing. TCRdb provides this immuneACCESS table in a form limited to in-frame rearrangements. Some clones are lacking; in checked studies, under half of them reflect an unresolved V gene, and why the rest are absent is not known. That table furnishes V, J and clone size, whereas the DNA furnished D and trimming. The sample has approximately 87,000 clones on record, 80% to 90% of them singletons. 5.6% of the sample is in the top ten clones.

This chain joins TRBV28 to TRBJ2-7; the D segment could be TRBD1, given 5 matching bases. This clonotype originated in a woman aged 18-29 years in good health and CMV-seropositive. The sample consisted of PBMCs. The DNA reads as follows: TGTGCCAGCAGTACGCGACAGCTAACCTACGAGCAGTACTTC. Translated, it gives CASSTRQLTYEQYF.